This TCR beta chain was obtained from a study of blood T cell repertoires in COVID-19. This clone has more than one count but fewer than ten. The CDR3 totals 15 residues. Per germline, CDR1 LNHDA and CDR2 SQIVND (reference sequence). Trimming took 9 bases from V and 5 from J, leaving 21 bases between them. Assay: immunoSEQ multiplex PCR; the TCRdb copy retains only in-frame clones and omits some. The data hold roughly 110,000 clones, with 85% observed a single time. The source of this sequence is a woman aged 55-69 years with COVID-19, enrolled during active disease. The chain employs TRBV19 and TRBJ2-3; D is possibly TRBD2 (6 bases). The sample taken for sequencing was peripheral blood. The CDR3 DNA reads as TGTGCCAGCCGATGGGGAGGTTTCGCGGGAGATACGCAGTATTTT. Translating gives CASRWGGFAGDTQYF.